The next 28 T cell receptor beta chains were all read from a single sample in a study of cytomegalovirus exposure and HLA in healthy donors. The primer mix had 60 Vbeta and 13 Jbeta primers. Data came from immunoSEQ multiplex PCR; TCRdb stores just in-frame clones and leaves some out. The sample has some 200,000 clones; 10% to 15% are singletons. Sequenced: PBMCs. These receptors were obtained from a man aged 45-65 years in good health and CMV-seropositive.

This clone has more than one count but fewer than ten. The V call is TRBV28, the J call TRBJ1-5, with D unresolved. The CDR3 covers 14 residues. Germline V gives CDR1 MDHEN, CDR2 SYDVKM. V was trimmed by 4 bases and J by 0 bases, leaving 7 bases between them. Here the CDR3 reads CASSWEFSNQPQHF. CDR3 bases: TGTGCCAGCAGTTGGGAGTTTAGCAATCAGCCCCAGCATTTT.

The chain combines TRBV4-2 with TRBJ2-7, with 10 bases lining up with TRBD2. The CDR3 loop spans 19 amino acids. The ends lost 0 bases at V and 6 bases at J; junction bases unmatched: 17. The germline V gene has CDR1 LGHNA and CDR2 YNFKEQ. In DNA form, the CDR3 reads TGTGCCAGCAGCCAAGATCTCGCGGGCCAGCGGGGGGGCAAGAGCGAGCAGTACTTC. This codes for CASSQDLAGQRGGKSEQYF.

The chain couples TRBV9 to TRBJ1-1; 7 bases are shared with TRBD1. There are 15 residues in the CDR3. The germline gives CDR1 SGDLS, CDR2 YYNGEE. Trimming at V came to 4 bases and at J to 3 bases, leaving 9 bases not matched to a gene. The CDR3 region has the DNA TGTGCCAGCAGCTCCAGACAGGGTGGCGACACTGAAGCTTTCTTT. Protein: CASSSRQGGDTEAFF.

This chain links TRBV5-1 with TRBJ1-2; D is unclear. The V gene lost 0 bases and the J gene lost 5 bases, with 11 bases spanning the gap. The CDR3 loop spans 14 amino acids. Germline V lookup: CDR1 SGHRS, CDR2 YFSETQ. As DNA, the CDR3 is TGCGCCAGCAGCTTGGGAGGCCTAGAGTATGGCTACACCTTC. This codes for CASSLGGLEYGYTF. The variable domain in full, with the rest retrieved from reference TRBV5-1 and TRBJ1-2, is KAGVTQTPRYLIKTRGQQVTLSCSPISGHRSVSWYQQTPGQGLQFLFEYFSETQRNKGNFPGRFSGRQFSNSRSEMNVSTLELGDSALYLCASSLGGLEYGYTFGSGTRLTVV.

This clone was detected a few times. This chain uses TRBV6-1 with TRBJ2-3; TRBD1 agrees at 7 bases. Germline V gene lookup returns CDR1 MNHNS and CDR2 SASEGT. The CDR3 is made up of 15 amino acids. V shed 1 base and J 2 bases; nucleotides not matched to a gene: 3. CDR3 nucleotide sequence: TGTGCCAGCAGTGAAGGACAGGGTTTCACAGATACGCAGTATTTT. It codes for CASSEGQGFTDTQYF.

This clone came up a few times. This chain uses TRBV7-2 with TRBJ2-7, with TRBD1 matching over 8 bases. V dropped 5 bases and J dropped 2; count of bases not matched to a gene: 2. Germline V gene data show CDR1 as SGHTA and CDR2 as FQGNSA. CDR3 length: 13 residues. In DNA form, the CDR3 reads TGTGCCAGCAGCCTACAGGGGGCCTACGAGCAGTACGTC. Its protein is CASSLQGAYEQYV.

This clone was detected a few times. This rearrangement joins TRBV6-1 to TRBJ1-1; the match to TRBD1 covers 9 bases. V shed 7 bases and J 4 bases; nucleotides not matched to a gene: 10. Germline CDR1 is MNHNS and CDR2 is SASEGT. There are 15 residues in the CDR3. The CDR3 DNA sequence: TGTGCCAGCAAGATGGACAGGGGCGTAATCACTGAAGCTTTCTTT. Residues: CASKMDRGVITEAFF.

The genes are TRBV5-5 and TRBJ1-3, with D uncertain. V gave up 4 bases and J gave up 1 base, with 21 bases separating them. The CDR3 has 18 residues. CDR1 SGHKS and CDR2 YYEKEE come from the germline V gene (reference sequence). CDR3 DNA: TGTGCCAGCAGCCAGGACCTGAGGGAAACTCATTCTGGAAACACCATATATTTT. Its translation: CASSQDLRETHSGNTIYF.

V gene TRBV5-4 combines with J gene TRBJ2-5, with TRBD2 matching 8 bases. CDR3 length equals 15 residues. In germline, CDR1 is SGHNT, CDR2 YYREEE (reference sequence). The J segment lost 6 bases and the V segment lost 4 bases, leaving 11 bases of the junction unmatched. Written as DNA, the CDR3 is TGTGCCAGCAGCCCGGGAGGGGGGCAGCTGAAGACCCAGTACTTC. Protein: CASSPGGGQLKTQYF. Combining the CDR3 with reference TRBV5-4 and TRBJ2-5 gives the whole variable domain ETGVTQSPTHLIKTRGQQVTLRCSSQSGHNTVSWYQQALGQGPQFIFQYYREEENGRGNFPPRFSGLQFPNYSSELNVNALELDDSALYLCASSPGGGQLKTQYFGPGTRLLVL.

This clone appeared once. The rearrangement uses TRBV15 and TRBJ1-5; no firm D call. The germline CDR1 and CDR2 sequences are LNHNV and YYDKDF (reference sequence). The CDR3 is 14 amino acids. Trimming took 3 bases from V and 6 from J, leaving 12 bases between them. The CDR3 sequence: CATSSSSIPQPQHF. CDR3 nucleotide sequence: TGTGCCACCAGCAGTAGCAGTATTCCTCAGCCCCAGCATTTT. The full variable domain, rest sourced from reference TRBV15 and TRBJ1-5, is DAMVIQNPRYQVTQFGKPVTLSCSQTLNHNVMYWYQQKSSQAPKLLFHYYDKDFNNEADTPDNFQSRRPNTSFCFLDIRSPGLGDTAMYLCATSSSSIPQPQHFGDGTRLSIL.

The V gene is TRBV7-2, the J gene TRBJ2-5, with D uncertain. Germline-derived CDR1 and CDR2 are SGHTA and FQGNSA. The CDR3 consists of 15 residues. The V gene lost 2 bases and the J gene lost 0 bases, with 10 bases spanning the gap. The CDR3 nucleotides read TGTGCCAGCAGCTTACCCGGGTGGGACCAAGAGACCCAGTACTTC. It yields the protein CASSLPGWDQETQYF.

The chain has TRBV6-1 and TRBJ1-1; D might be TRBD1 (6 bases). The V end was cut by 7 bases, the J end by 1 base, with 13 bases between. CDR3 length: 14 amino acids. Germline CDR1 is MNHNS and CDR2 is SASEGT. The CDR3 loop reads CASTIGTWNTEAFF. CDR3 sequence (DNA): TGTGCCAGCACCATTGGGACATGGAACACTGAAGCTTTCTTT.

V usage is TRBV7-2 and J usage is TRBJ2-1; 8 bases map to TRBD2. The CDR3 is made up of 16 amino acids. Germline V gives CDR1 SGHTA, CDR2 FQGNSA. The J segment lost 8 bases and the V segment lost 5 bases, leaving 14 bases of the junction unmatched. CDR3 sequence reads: CASSPSPGRGGHEQFF. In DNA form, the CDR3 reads TGTGCCAGCAGCCCTAGCCCCGGACGGGGGGGCCATGAGCAGTTCTTC.

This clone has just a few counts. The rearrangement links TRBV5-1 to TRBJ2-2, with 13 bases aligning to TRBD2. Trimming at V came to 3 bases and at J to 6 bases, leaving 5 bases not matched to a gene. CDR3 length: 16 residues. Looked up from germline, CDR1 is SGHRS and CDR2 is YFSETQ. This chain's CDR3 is CASSSPGLAGSGELFF. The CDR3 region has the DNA TGCGCCAGCAGCTCGCCGGGACTAGCGGGGTCCGGGGAGCTGTTTTTT.

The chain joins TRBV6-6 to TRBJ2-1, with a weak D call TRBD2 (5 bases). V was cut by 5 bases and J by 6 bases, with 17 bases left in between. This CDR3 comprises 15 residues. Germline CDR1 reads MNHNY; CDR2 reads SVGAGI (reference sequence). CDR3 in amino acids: CASSPDGGTRNEQFF. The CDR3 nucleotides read TGTGCCAGCAGTCCGGACGGAGGAACCCGCAATGAGCAGTTCTTC.

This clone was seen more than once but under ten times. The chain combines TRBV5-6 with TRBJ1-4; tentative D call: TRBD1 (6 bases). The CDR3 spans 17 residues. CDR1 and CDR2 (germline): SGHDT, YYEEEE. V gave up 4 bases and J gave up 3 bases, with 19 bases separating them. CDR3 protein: CASSVGVPQGPNEKLFF. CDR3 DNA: TGTGCCAGCAGCGTTGGTGTCCCACAGGGACCTAATGAAAAACTGTTTTTT.

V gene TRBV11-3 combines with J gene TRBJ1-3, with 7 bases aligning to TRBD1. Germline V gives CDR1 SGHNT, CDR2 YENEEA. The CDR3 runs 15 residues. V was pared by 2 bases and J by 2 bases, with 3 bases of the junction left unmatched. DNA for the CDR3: TGTGCCAGCAGCTTAACCGGGACAGCTGGAAACACCATATATTTT. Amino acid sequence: CASSLTGTAGNTIYF.

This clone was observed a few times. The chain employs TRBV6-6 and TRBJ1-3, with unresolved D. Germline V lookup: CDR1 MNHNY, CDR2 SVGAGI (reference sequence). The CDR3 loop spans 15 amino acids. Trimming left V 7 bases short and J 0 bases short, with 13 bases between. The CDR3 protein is CASTLPGSSGNTIYF. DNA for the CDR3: TGTGCCAGCACCCTGCCGGGGAGCTCTGGAAACACCATATATTTT.

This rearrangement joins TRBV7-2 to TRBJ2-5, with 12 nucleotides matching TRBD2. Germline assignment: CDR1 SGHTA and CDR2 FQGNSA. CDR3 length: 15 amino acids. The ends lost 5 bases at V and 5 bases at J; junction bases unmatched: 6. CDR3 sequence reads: CASSPTSGGLETQYF. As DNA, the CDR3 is TGTGCCAGCAGCCCGACTAGCGGGGGTCTGGAGACCCAGTACTTC.

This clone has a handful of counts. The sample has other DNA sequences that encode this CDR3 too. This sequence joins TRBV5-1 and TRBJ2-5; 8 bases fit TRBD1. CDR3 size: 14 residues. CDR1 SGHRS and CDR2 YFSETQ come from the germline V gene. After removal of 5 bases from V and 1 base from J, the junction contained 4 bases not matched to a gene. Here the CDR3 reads CASRPGQGQETQYF. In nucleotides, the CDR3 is TGCGCCAGCAGACCCGGACAGGGCCAAGAGACCCAGTACTTC.

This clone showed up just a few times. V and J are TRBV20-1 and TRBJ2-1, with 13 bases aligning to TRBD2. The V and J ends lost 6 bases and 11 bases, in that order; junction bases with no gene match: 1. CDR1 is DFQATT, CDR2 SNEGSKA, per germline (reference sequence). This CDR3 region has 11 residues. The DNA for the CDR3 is TGCAGTGCGGGACTAGCGGGGAAGCAGTTCTTC. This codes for CSAGLAGKQFF.

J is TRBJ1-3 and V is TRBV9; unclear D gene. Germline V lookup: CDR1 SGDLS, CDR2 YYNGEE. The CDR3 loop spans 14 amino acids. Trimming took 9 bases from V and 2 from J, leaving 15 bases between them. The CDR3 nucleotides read TGTGCCAAGTCCGAGGGAGGGACTGGAAACACCATATATTTT. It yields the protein CAKSEGGTGNTIYF. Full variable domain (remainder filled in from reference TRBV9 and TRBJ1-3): DSGVTQTPKHLITATGQRVTLRCSPRSGDLSVYWYQQSLDQGLQFLIQYYNGEERAKGNILERFSAQQFPDLHSELNLSSLELGDSALYFCAKSEGGTGNTIYFGEGSWLTVV.

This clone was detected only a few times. The CDR3 coding sequence is TGTGCCAGCAGTTTATGGGGGACATCCTCCTATAATTCACCCCTCCACTTT. Translated, it gives CASSLWGTSSYNSPLHF. The chain has TRBV28 and TRBJ1-6; maybe TRBD1 (6 bases). Germline assignment: CDR1 MDHEN and CDR2 SYDVKM. V was clipped by 0 bases and J by 0 bases, with 9 bases between them. This CDR3 region has 17 residues.

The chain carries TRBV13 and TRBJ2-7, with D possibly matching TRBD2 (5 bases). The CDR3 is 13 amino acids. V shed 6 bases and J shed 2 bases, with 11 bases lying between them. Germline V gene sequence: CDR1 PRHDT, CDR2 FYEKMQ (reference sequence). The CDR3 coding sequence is TGTGCCAGCAGGGACCCGGGGACCTACGAGCAGTACTTC. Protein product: CASRDPGTYEQYF.

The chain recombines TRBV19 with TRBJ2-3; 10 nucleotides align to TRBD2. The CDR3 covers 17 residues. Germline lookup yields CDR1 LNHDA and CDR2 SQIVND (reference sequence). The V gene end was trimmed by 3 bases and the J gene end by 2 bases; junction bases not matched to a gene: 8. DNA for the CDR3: TGTGCCAGTAGTATTTATCCTAGCGGGGGCCACACAGATACGCAGTATTTT. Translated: CASSIYPSGGHTDTQYF.

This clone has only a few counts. CDR3 amino acids: CASSLAPQGAGHYEQYF. CDR3 nucleotide sequence: TGTGCCAGCAGCTTAGCCCCACAGGGGGCTGGGCACTACGAGCAGTACTTC. The chain recombines TRBV7-6 with TRBJ2-7, with TRBD1 matching over 9 bases. The CDR3 is 17 amino acids. CDR1 and CDR2 (germline): SGHVS, FNYEAQ. V was clipped by 0 bases and J by 3 bases; unmatched bases: 9.

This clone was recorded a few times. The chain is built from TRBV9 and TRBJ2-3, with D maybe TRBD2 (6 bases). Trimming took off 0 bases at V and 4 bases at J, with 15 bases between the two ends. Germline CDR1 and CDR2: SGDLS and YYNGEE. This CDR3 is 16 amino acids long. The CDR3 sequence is CASSVARTPGADTQYF. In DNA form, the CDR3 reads TGTGCCAGCAGCGTAGCCAGAACACCGGGGGCAGATACGCAGTATTTT.

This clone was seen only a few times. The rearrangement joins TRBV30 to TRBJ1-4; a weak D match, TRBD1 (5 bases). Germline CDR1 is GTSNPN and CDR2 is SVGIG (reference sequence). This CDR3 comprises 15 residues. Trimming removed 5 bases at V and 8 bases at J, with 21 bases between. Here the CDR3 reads CAWDPGRGSGEKLFF. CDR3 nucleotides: TGTGCCTGGGACCCAGGTCGGGGGTCTGGCGAAAAACTGTTTTTT.